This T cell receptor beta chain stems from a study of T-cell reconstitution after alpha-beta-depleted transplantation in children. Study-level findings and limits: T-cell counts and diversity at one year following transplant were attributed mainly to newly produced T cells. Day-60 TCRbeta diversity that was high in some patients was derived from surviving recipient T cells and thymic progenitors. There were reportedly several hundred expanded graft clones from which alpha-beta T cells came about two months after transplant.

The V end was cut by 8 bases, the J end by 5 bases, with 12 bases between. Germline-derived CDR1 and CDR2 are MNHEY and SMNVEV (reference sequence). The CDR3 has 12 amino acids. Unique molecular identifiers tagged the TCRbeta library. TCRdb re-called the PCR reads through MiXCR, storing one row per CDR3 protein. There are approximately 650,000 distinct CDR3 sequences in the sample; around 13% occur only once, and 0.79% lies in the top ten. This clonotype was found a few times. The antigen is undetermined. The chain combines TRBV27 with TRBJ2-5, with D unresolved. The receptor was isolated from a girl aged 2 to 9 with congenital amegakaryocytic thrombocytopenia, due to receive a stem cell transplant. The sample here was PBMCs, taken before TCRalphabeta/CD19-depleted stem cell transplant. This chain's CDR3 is CASSAWVETQYF. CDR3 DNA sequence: TGTGCCAGCTCTGCCTGGGTGGAGACCCAGTACTTC.